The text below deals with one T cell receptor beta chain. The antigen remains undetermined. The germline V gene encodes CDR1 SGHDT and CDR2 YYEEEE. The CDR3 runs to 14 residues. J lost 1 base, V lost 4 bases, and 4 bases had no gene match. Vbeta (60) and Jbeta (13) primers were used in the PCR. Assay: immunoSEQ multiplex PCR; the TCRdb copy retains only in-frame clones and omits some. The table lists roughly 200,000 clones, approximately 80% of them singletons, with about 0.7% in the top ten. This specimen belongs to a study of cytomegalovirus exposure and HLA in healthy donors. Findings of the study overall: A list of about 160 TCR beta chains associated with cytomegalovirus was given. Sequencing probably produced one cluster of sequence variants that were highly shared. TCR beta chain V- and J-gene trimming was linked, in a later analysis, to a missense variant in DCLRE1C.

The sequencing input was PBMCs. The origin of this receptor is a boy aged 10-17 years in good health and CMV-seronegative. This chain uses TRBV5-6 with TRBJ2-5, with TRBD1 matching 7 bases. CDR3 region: CASSPRDSQETQYF. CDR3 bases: TGTGCCAGCAGCCCCCGGGACAGCCAAGAGACCCAGTACTTC.